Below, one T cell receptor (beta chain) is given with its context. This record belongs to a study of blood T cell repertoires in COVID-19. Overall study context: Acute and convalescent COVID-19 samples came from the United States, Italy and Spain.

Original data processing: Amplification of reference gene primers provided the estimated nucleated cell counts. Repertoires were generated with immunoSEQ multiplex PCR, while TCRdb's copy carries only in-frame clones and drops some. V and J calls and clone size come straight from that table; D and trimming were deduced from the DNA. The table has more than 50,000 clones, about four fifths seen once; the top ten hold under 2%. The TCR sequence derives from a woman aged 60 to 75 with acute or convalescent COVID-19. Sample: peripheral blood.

The CDR3 sequence is CASSTGLRMQPQHF. For the CDR3, the DNA is TGTGCCAGCAGCACAGGATTGAGAATGCAGCCCCAGCATTTT. The chain links TRBV2 to TRBJ1-5; perhaps TRBD1 as D (5 bases). Per germline, CDR1 SNHLY and CDR2 FYNNEI. This CDR3 spans 14 amino acids. The V end lost 6 bases, the J end lost 7 bases, and 16 bases lay between the germline ends.